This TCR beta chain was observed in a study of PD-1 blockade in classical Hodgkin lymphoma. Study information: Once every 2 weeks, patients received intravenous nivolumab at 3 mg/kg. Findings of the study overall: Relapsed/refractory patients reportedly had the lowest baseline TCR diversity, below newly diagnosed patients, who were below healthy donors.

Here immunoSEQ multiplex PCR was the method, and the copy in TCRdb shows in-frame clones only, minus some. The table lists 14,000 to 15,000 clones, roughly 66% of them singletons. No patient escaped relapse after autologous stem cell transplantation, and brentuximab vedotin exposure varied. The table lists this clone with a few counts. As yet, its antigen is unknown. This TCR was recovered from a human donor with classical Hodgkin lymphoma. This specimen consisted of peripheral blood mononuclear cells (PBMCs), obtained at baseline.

CDR3 sequence reads: CASSLSQSGYEQYF. DNA of the CDR3: TGTGCCAGCAGTCTATCGCAATCTGGGTACGAGCAGTACTTC. V gene TRBV28 combines with J gene TRBJ2-7; D is ambiguous. Trimming pared 5 bases from V and 4 bases from J, leaving 15 bases between. Germline assignment: CDR1 MDHEN and CDR2 SYDVKM. This CDR3 is 14 amino acids long. Combining the CDR3 with reference TRBV28 and TRBJ2-7 gives the whole variable domain DVKVTQSSRYLVKRTGEKVFLECVQDMDHENMFWYRQDPGLGLRLIYFSYDVKMKEKGDIPEGYSVSREKKERFSLILESASTNQTSMYLCASSLSQSGYEQYFGPGTRLTVT.